Sequencing of this T cell receptor beta chain was carried out in a study of identical twins. Every donor was a healthy Caucasian. V dropped 3 bases and J dropped 6 bases, with 15 bases sitting between them. CDR1 is SQVTM and CDR2 is ANQGSEA in the germline V gene. The CDR3 spans 14 residues. TCRdb passed the 5' RACE reads through MiXCR, listing each CDR3 protein once. The repertoire holds approximately 500,000 distinct CDR3 sequences, with 24% as singletons. Another study also made use of these data, one on T cells expressing NK-cell markers.

The sequencing input was CD4+ T cells sorted from blood. This TCR was sampled from a woman aged 18-30 years in good health. This chain connects TRBV29-1 to TRBJ2-1; tentatively, D is TRBD2 (6 bases). CDR3 DNA sequence: TGCAGCGTTGACAGACTAGAGAAAAGCAATGAGCAGTTCTTC. This codes for CSVDRLEKSNEQFF.